The entry that follows covers one TCR beta chain sequence. There are a few counts of this clonotype. Its antigen is still unknown. No qualities accompany the bases; no much larger clone lies one base away. This record belongs to a study of patients and donors after allogeneic stem cell transplantation (dated by TCRdb to the early 2020s). The CDR3 starts with the cysteine, ends with the phenylalanine, and has 17 residues. Of the read, only the CDR3 DNA is kept; its 51 bases are in frame from base 1. The germline V gene (reference sequence) provides CDR1 DFQATT and CDR2 SNEGSKA. V gives up 1 base and J gives up 0 bases, and the segment between their germline ends measures 16 bases. The method behind the library was RT-PCR. Sequencing instrument: NextSeq 550. The public reads were reprocessed in TCRdb via fastp at Q25 and MiXCR, keeping in-frame beta chains. A single entry per CDR3 protein holds the most common genes and DNA from its merged rows. The sample table shows hundreds of thousands of distinct CDR3 sequences, and roughly 17% are seen once. The ten largest make up just over 7% of the sample.

The receptor was isolated from a human donor who was either an allogeneic HSCT recipient or a stem cell or donor lymphocyte infusion donor (not recorded which). It is not recorded whose cells these are; they may come from a transplant donor. The sequence is built from TRBV20-1 and TRBJ1-5, with TRBD1 as a weak D call on 5 bases. The sample comprised blood, either unsorted or a sorted T cell fraction (not recorded which). The nucleotide sequence reads TGCAGTGCTAGAGGAGTGGGGAGGGGTTATAGCAATCAGCCCCAGCATTTT. Its coded protein is CSARGVGRGYSNQPQHF.